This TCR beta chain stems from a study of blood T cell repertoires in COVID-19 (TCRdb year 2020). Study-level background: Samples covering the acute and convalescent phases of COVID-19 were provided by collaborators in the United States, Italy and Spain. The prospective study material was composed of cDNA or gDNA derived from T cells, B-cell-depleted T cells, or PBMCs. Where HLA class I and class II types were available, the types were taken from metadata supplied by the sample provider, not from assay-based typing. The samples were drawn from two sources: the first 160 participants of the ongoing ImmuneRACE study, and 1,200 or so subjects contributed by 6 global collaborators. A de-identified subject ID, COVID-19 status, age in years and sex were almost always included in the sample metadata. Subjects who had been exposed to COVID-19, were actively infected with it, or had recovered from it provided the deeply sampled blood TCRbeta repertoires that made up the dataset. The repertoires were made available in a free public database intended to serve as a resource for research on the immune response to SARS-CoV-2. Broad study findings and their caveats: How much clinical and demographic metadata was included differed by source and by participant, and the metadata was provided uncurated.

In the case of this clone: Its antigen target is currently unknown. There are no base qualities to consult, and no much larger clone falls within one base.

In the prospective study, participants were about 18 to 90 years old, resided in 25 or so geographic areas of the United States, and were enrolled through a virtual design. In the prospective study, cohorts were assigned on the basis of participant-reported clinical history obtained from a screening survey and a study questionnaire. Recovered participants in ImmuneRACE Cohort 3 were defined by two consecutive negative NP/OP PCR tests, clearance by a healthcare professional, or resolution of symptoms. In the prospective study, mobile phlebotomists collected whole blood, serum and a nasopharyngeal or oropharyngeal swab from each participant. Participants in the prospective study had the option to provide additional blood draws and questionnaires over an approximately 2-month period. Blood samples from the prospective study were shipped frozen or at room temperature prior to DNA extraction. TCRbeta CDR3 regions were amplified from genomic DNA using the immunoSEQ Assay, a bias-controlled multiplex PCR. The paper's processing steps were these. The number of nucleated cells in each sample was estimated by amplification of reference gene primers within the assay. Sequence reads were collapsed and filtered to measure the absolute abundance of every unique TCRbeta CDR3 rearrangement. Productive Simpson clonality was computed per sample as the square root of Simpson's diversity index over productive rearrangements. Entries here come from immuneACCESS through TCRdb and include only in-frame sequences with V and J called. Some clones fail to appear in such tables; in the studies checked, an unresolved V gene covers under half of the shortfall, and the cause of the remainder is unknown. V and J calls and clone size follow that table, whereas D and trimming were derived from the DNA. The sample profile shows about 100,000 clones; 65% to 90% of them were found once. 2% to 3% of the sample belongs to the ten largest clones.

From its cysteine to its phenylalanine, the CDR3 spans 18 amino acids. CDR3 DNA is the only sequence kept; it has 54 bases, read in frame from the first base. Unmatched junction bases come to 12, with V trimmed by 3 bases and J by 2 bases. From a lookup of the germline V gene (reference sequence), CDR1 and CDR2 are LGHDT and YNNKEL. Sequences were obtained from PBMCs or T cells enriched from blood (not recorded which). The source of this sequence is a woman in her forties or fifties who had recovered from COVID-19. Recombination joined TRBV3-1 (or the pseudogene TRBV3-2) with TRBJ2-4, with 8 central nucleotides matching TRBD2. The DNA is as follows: TGTGCCAGCAGCCAGAGGTTGACCGGGGGGGCCACCAAAAACATTCAGTACTTC. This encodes CASSQRLTGGATKNIQYF.